Presented here are 22 T cell receptor beta chains from one specimen sequenced in a study of shared clonotypes between healthy human individuals. Only in-frame clones appear in the TCRdb table, and some are missing; sequencing was by immunoSEQ multiplex PCR. Among a few million clones listed, around nine tenths were seen once. The sample was naive CD4+ T cells sorted from blood. As for subset: CD45RA+ positively selected. These receptor sequences come from a man aged 18-30 years in good health.

The V gene is TRBV2, the J gene TRBJ2-7; 9 nucleotides agree with TRBD1. The CDR3 is 15 residues long. In germline, CDR1 is SNHLY, CDR2 FYNNEI. J lost 5 bases, V lost 3 bases, and 8 bases had no gene match. CDR3: CASSELRQGGNEQYF. DNA of the CDR3: TGTGCCAGCAGTGAGTTAAGACAGGGGGGCAACGAGCAGTACTTC.

On this clone: The sample carries other DNA sequences with the same CDR3. This rearrangement joins TRBV5-1 to TRBJ2-5; 8 bases agree with TRBD2. The CDR3 extends over 15 amino acids. Trimming cost V 1 base and J 2 bases; bases outside gene matches: 4. Germline values: CDR1 SGHRS, CDR2 YFSETQ. CDR3 amino acids: CASSLSGGPQETQYF. DNA of the CDR3: TGCGCCAGCAGCTTGAGCGGGGGCCCTCAAGAGACCCAGTACTTC.

Only a few counts were recorded for this clone. The rearrangement links TRBV7-2 to TRBJ1-6; no firm D call. Looked up from germline, CDR1 is SGHTA and CDR2 is FQGNSA. The CDR3 has 14 amino acids. The V gene lost 5 bases and the J gene lost 9 bases, with 14 bases spanning the gap. CDR3 in amino acids: CASSLGPPVSPLHF. CDR3 DNA sequence: TGTGCCAGCAGCCTCGGGCCCCCGGTTTCACCCCTCCACTTT.

The chain carries TRBV7-2 and TRBJ2-1; TRBD2 agrees at 9 bases. Germline V gene sequence: CDR1 SGHTA, CDR2 FQGNSA. CDR3 size: 16 residues. V lost 5 bases, J lost 1 base, and 6 bases stayed unmatched. The CDR3 is CASSRTSDPSYNEQFF. In DNA, the CDR3 is TGTGCCAGCAGCCGGACTAGCGATCCTTCCTACAATGAGCAGTTCTTC.

The CDR3: CATRAIINTGELFF. The CDR3 DNA reads TGCGCCACCCGGGCCATTATTAACACCGGGGAGCTGTTTTTT. V is TRBV10-2 and J is TRBJ2-2, with D unresolved. The V and J ends lost 10 bases and 2 bases respectively, with 14 bases between them. Germline CDR1 WSHSY, CDR2 SAAADI. CDR3 length: 14 residues.

This chain connects TRBV29-1 to TRBJ2-1, with a weak D call TRBD2 (6 bases). There are 14 residues in the CDR3. Germline assignment: CDR1 SQVTM and CDR2 ANQGSEA. The germline V and J ends were trimmed by 4 bases and 0 bases, with 10 bases remaining between them. The CDR3: CSVVGTPSYNEQFF. The CDR3 nucleotides are TGCAGCGTTGTCGGGACTCCCTCCTACAATGAGCAGTTCTTC.

The gene calls are TRBV18 and TRBJ1-3; a weak D match, TRBD1 (5 bases). Germline values: CDR1 KGHSH, CDR2 LQKENI. This CDR3 comprises 16 residues. Trimming removed 1 base from V and 4 bases from J, with 14 bases in between. CDR3: CASSPLRVFAGNTIYF. The CDR3 DNA is TGTGCCAGCTCACCACTCAGGGTGTTCGCGGGAAACACCATATATTTT.

In its sample, this clone was seen once. The V and J genes are TRBV7-3 and TRBJ2-2, with D tentatively TRBD1 (5 bases). There are 16 residues in the CDR3. Trimming took off 10 bases at V and 1 base at J, with 19 bases between the two ends. CDR1 and CDR2 from the germline V gene are SGHTA and FQGTGA. The CDR3 nucleotides read TGTGCCACCGCGGATCGTACAGGAAAGAACACCGGGGAGCTGTTTTTT. It codes for CATADRTGKNTGELFF.

As DNA, the CDR3 is TGTGCCAGCTCACCACTACGGACAGAACAGCCCCAGCATTTT. Protein product: CASSPLRTEQPQHF. The rearrangement links TRBV18 to TRBJ1-5, with a weak D call TRBD1 (6 bases). Trimming cost V 1 base and J 7 bases, with 11 bases left between them. The CDR3 extends over 14 amino acids. Germline V gene sequence: CDR1 KGHSH, CDR2 LQKENI.

This clone showed up just once. The chain carries TRBV6-5 and TRBJ1-2; D uncertain. V was pared by 1 base and J by 8 bases, with 14 bases between. The CDR3 consists of 14 residues. Germline V gives CDR1 MNHEY, CDR2 SVGAGI. The CDR3 DNA follows: TGTGCCAGCAGTTACTTGGGCGGTGGCAAGGGCTACACCTTC. Translated, it gives CASSYLGGGKGYTF.

V and J are TRBV6-6 and TRBJ1-1; 8 bases line up with TRBD1. Germline values: CDR1 MNHNY, CDR2 SVGAGI (reference sequence). This CDR3 spans 14 amino acids. V trimming: 7 bases; J trimming: 2 bases; junction bases outside the gene matches: 6. CDR3 protein: CASTQTGVNTEAFF. In DNA form, the CDR3 reads TGTGCCAGCACCCAGACAGGGGTTAACACTGAAGCTTTCTTT.

The chain links TRBV6-5 to TRBJ2-3, with 12 nucleotides matching TRBD2. V lost 6 bases to trimming and J lost 5 bases; unmatched junction nucleotides: 6. Germline V gene lookup returns CDR1 MNHEY and CDR2 SVGAGI. This CDR3 comprises 15 residues. The CDR3 sequence: CASSRLAGEVDTQYF. CDR3 sequence (DNA): TGTGCCAGCAGCCGACTAGCGGGAGAAGTAGATACGCAGTATTTT.

This clone has a single count. V usage is TRBV6-5 and J usage is TRBJ2-7, with D maybe TRBD1 (6 bases). Germline values: CDR1 MNHEY, CDR2 SVGAGI. CDR3 length: 11 residues. V shed 8 bases and J shed 9 bases, with 14 bases lying between them. CDR3 coding DNA: TGTGCCAGCTCCCAGGGGTCCAGGCAGTACTTC. This translates into CASSQGSRQYF.

V and J are TRBV7-2 and TRBJ1-1; 7 bases map to TRBD1. The V segment lost 5 bases and the J segment 5 bases; nucleotides outside the gene matches: 8. The V gene's germline CDR1 is SGHTA and CDR2 FQGNSA. The CDR3 has 14 residues. CDR3 residues: CASSPQGVPTEAFF. The CDR3 DNA is TGTGCCAGCAGCCCCCAGGGGGTCCCTACTGAAGCTTTCTTT.

V is TRBV2 and J is TRBJ2-7, with 8 bases aligning to TRBD1. Germline V lookup: CDR1 SNHLY, CDR2 FYNNEI. V was clipped by 6 bases and J by 3 bases; unmatched bases: 1. There are 12 residues in the CDR3. The CDR3 bases are TGTGCCAGCAGACAGGGGGACTACGAGCAGTACTTC. Translated, it gives CASRQGDYEQYF.

The CDR3 here is CASSSSAERGISSYEQYF. The CDR3 region has the DNA TGTGCCAGCAGCTCATCAGCCGAGCGCGGGATAAGCTCCTACGAGCAGTACTTC. The chain combines TRBV7-2 with TRBJ2-7; tentative D call: TRBD2 (6 bases). The V end was cut by 4 bases, the J end by 0 bases, with 22 bases between. The CDR3 contains 18 residues. Germline loops: CDR1 SGHTA, CDR2 FQGNSA. Full variable domain (missing parts from reference TRBV7-2 and TRBJ2-7): GAGVSQSPSNKVTEKGKDVELRCDPISGHTALYWYRQSLGQGLEFLIYFQGNSAPDKSGLPSDRFSAERTGGSVSTLTIQRTQQEDSAVYLCASSSSAERGISSYEQYFGPGTRLTVT.

V gene TRBV29-1 combines with J gene TRBJ2-7; D is undetermined. The CDR3 has 12 residues. From germline, CDR1 is SQVTM and CDR2 ANQGSEA. Trimming removed 3 bases from V and 1 base from J, with 7 bases in between. CDR3 in DNA: TGCAGCGTTGAGGATCATTCCTACGAGCAGTACTTC. This encodes CSVEDHSYEQYF.

This clone appeared once. V gene TRBV7-2 combines with J gene TRBJ2-3; tentative D call: TRBD2 (6 bases). Trimming took off 0 bases at V and 2 bases at J, with 15 bases between the two ends. Germline V gene lookup returns CDR1 SGHTA and CDR2 FQGNSA. This CDR3 spans 17 amino acids. This chain's CDR3 is CASSLARDSSPTDTQYF. The DNA of the CDR3 is TGTGCCAGCAGCTTAGCCCGGGACTCATCCCCCACAGATACGCAGTATTTT. The full variable domain, its missing parts supplied by reference TRBV7-2 and TRBJ2-3, is GAGVSQSPSNKVTEKGKDVELRCDPISGHTALYWYRQSLGQGLEFLIYFQGNSAPDKSGLPSDRFSAERTGGSVSTLTIQRTQQEDSAVYLCASSLARDSSPTDTQYFGPGTRLTVL.

V usage is TRBV2 and J usage is TRBJ2-1; TRBD2 aligns across 8 bases. Trimming cost V 6 bases and J 1 base; bases outside gene matches: 5. The CDR3 spans 15 residues. Germline CDR1 reads SNHLY; CDR2 reads FYNNEI. DNA of the CDR3: TGTGCCAGCAGGAAGGGACTAGTATCCTACAATGAGCAGTTCTTC. The encoded protein is CASRKGLVSYNEQFF. The full variable domain, with the rest looked up from reference TRBV2 and TRBJ2-1, is EPEVTQTPSHQVTQMGQEVILRCVPISNHLYFYWYRQILGQKVEFLVSFYNNEISEKSEIFDDQFSVERPDGSNFTLKIRSTKLEDSAMYFCASRKGLVSYNEQFFGPGTRLTVL.

The chain recombines TRBV30 with TRBJ1-3; D is perhaps TRBD1 (6 bases). V lost 0 bases to trimming and J lost 1 base, with 10 bases between them. The CDR3 has 15 residues. Germline V gene lookup returns CDR1 GTSNPN and CDR2 SVGIG (reference sequence). CDR3 sequence reads: CAWSVIRGSGNTIYF. The CDR3 DNA reads as TGTGCCTGGAGTGTTATAAGGGGGTCTGGAAACACCATATATTTT.

This chain uses TRBV11-3 with TRBJ2-7, with unresolved D. Germline V gene lookup returns CDR1 SGHNT and CDR2 YENEEA. This CDR3 is 13 amino acids long. Trimming shortened V by 6 bases and J by 1 base, and 10 bases separated the two germline ends. The CDR3 DNA follows: TGTGCCAGCAGTTCGGACGGATCCTACGAGCAGTACTTC. Its translation: CASSSDGSYEQYF. Full variable domain (missing parts from reference TRBV11-3 and TRBJ2-7): EAGVVQSPRYKIIEKKQPVAFWCNPISGHNTLYWYLQNLGQGPELLIRYENEEAVDDSQLPKDRFSAERLKGVDSTLKIQPAELGDSAVYLCASSSDGSYEQYFGPGTRLTVT.

The chain recombines TRBV13 with TRBJ2-7, with 13 bases identical to TRBD2. V lost 2 bases and J lost 3; bases outside the gene matches: 1. CDR3 length: 15 amino acids. Germline values: CDR1 PRHDT, CDR2 FYEKMQ (reference sequence). The CDR3 DNA reads as TGTGCCAGCAGCTTACGGACTAGCGGGAGCTACGAGCAGTACTTC. Translated, it gives CASSLRTSGSYEQYF. Filled out from reference TRBV13 and TRBJ2-7, the complete variable domain reads AAGVIQSPRHLIKEKRETATLKCYPIPRHDTVYWYQQGPGQDPQFLISFYEKMQSDKGSIPDRFSAQQFSDYHSELNMSSLELGDSALYFCASSLRTSGSYEQYFGPGTRLTVT.